One T cell receptor beta chain is described in this entry. This sample is part of a study of sequential checkpoint blockade in melanoma. Turning to the study itself: Patients were randomized 1:1 to nivolumab-then-ipilimumab or ipilimumab-then-nivolumab first-line.

Treatment defined: randomized to nivolumab then ipilimumab (arm A) or the reverse (arm B). PBMC sorting kept live CD3+CD8+ cells without CD19 or CD56. V shed 6 bases and J 3 bases; nucleotides not matched to a gene: 10. The length of the CDR3 is 16 residues. Germline V lookup: CDR1 LNHDA, CDR2 SQIVND (reference sequence). This table comes from immunoSEQ multiplex PCR, and its TCRdb copy is limited to in-frame clones, with some not included. The data show 26,000 or so clones, approximately 88% seen once. The clonotype was recovered from a human donor with melanoma. The sample consisted of CD8+ T cells sorted from blood (inferred from file names), taken from a patient given nivolumab and ipilimumab in sequence. The chain combines TRBV19 with TRBJ2-7; 11 nucleotides align to TRBD2. DNA for the CDR3: TGTGCCAGTAGCCTCACCGGGGGACTAGCGGACTACGAGCAGTACTTC. Its translation: CASSLTGGLADYEQYF.